What follows is one TCR beta chain and its context. This specimen comes from a study of cytomegalovirus exposure and HLA in healthy donors. Use of 60 Vbeta and 13 Jbeta primers characterized the PCR. Clones were read by immunoSEQ multiplex PCR, and TCRdb kept only the in-frame ones, dropping some. The repertoire consists of about 160,000 clones, with around 68% occurring once and the leading ten covering approximately 2.8%. CDR3 size: 13 residues. In germline, CDR1 is SGHTA, CDR2 FQGTGA. V was cut by 4 bases and J by 1 base, with 7 bases left in between. The source material was PBMCs. The V call is TRBV7-3, the J call TRBJ2-5; D is ambiguous. The clonotype originates from a woman aged 40 to 55 in good health and CMV-seropositive. CDR3 loop: CASSSTFQETQYF. CDR3 sequence (DNA): TGTGCCAGCAGCTCGACTTTCCAAGAGACCCAGTACTTC.